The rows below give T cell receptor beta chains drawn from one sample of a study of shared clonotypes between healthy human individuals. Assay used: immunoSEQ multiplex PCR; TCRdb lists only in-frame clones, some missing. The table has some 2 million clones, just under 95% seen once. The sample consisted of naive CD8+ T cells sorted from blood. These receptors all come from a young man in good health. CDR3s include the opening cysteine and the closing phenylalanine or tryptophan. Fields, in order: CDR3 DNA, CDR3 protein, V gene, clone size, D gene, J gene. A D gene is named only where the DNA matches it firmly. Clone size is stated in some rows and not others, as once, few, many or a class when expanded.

CDR3 DNA: TGTGCCAGCAGTTTAGTGGTTGGGGGCGGCGAGGAGACCCAGTACTTC
CDR3 protein: CASSLVVGGGEETQYF
V gene: TRBV28
clone size: once
D gene: -
J gene: TRBJ2-5

CDR3 DNA: TGTGCCAGCAGCCCCATCCCAGGGTCTGGCTACACCTTC
CDR3 protein: CASSPIPGSGYTF
V gene: TRBV5-4
clone size: -
D gene: -
J gene: TRBJ1-2

CDR3 DNA: TGTGCCAGCAGTTACATGGCGGGGGGGCCTTTCAGTGAGCAGTTCTTC
CDR3 protein: CASSYMAGGPFSEQFF
V gene: TRBV6-5
clone size: -
D gene: TRBD2
J gene: TRBJ2-1

CDR3 DNA: TGTGCCAGTAGTTTGAGCGGGACAGGCTACGAGCAGTACTTC
CDR3 protein: CASSLSGTGYEQYF
V gene: TRBV19
clone size: -
D gene: -
J gene: TRBJ2-7

CDR3 DNA: TGTGCCAGTAGTATGCCCGGGACAGGGGGGAATTCACCCCTCCACTTT
CDR3 protein: CASSMPGTGGNSPLHF
V gene: TRBV19
clone size: -
D gene: TRBD1
J gene: TRBJ1-6

CDR3 DNA: TGTGCCAGCAATGGGAGGGGCCTTCAAGAGACCCAGTACTTC
CDR3 protein: CASNGRGLQETQYF
V gene: TRBV6-6
clone size: -
D gene: TRBD2
J gene: TRBJ2-5

CDR3 DNA: TGTGCCAGCAGCGTAGGACTAGCGGGGCAGGGAGAGACCCAGTACTTC
CDR3 protein: CASSVGLAGQGETQYF
V gene: TRBV9
clone size: -
D gene: TRBD2
J gene: TRBJ2-5

CDR3 DNA: TGTGCCAGCAGCAACCGGGACAGGGGGATCTACGAGCAGTACTTC
CDR3 protein: CASSNRDRGIYEQYF
V gene: TRBV7-9
clone size: -
D gene: TRBD1
J gene: TRBJ2-7

CDR3 DNA: TGCGCCAGCAGCCCCCTTCTGGGACAGGGCTACAATGAGCAGTTCTTC
CDR3 protein: CASSPLLGQGYNEQFF
V gene: TRBV4-1
clone size: -
D gene: TRBD1
J gene: TRBJ2-1

CDR3 DNA: TGTGCCAGCAGCCCGGGGACAGCCTACGAGCAGTACTTC
CDR3 protein: CASSPGTAYEQYF
V gene: TRBV11-2
clone size: -
D gene: TRBD1
J gene: TRBJ2-7

CDR3 DNA: TGTGCCAGCAGCTTCGACGGCCACTCCTACGAGCAGTACTTC
CDR3 protein: CASSFDGHSYEQYF
V gene: TRBV7-2
clone size: -
D gene: -
J gene: TRBJ2-7

CDR3 DNA: TGTGCCAGTTCCCTGGGGGGGCGCGGGTTCACTGAAGCTTTCTTT
CDR3 protein: CASSLGGRGFTEAFF
V gene: TRBV27
clone size: -
D gene: -
J gene: TRBJ1-1

CDR3 DNA: TGTGCCAGCAGTTACGACGGAGGATACTACGAGCAGTACTTC
CDR3 protein: CASSYDGGYYEQYF
V gene: TRBV6-5
clone size: -
D gene: -
J gene: TRBJ2-7

CDR3 DNA: TGTGCCAGCAGCCTACCCCGACTAGCGGGACAGAGGGAGACCCAGTACTTC
CDR3 protein: CASSLPRLAGQRETQYF
V gene: TRBV7-8
clone size: -
D gene: TRBD2
J gene: TRBJ2-5